This TCR beta chain stems from a study of T cells of healthy individuals. This clonotype has just a few counts. TCRdb passed the 5' RACE reads through MiXCR, listing each CDR3 protein once. In the table there are 50,000 to 55,000 distinct CDR3 sequences, around 15% of which are singletons. This TCR was sampled from a human donor in good health.

The DNA of the CDR3 is TGTGCCAGCAGCGGGGGGACAGTAGCGAACACCATATATTTT. It is translated as CASSGGTVANTIYF. The rearrangement uses TRBV7-9 and TRBJ1-3; TRBD1 matches at 7 bases. The CDR3 is made up of 14 amino acids. In germline, CDR1 is SEHNR, CDR2 FQNEAQ (reference sequence). V dropped 5 bases and J dropped 7; count of bases not matched to a gene: 8.